This entry is about one TCR beta chain. Its antigen is undetermined. V lost 5 bases, J lost 2 bases, and 12 bases lay in between. Looked up from germline, CDR1 is DFQATT and CDR2 is SNEGSKA (reference sequence). This CDR3 is 13 amino acids long. The data were obtained in a study of CD8 T cells in Susac syndrome. The study, taken as a whole, reports: Where Susac syndrome CD4+ T cell repertoires were concerned, no clonal expansion was evident.

It was with random hexamers that 0.5 to 1 ug RNA was reverse transcribed. Coverage of TCR beta CDR3 amplification by immunoSEQ multiplex PCR extended to 54 Vbeta and 13 Jbeta. A single record per CDR3 protein comes from TCRdb applying MiXCR to the immunoSEQ multiplex PCR reads. This sample carries around 170,000 distinct CDR3 sequences, around 95% of them seen once, and the ten largest clones take less than 0.15%. This chain joins TRBV20-1 and TRBJ1-1; D is uncertain. Specimen: CD4+ T cells from PBMCs. This clonotype originated in a human donor with Susac syndrome. The chain's CDR3 is CSAPRLGNTEAFF. The CDR3, as DNA: TGCAGTGCTCCCCGACTGGGTAACACTGAAGCTTTCTTT.